A single sample gave rise to the 8 T cell receptor beta chains below, sequenced in a study of T cell responses to AZD1222 COVID-19 vaccine. Assay: immunoSEQ multiplex PCR; the TCRdb copy retains only in-frame clones and omits some. This sample has about 110,000 clones, with approximately 84% found just once. Source: peripheral blood, taken on day 0 of AZD1222 vaccination. The source is an adult in good health.

The chain couples TRBV5-5 to TRBJ1-5; a weak D match, TRBD1 (6 bases). Germline assignment: CDR1 SGHKS and CDR2 YYEKEE (reference sequence). This CDR3 contains 12 residues. With 5 bases removed from V and 6 bases from J, the gap between germline ends came to 9 bases. In DNA, the CDR3 is TGTGCCAGCAGTTCAGGGGTTCAGCCCCAGCATTTT. Amino acid sequence: CASSSGVQPQHF.

The CDR3 region has the DNA TGCGCCAGCAGCTTGGGGCGAGCGGGAGGGGAGGAGACCCAGTACTTC. Its translation is CASSLGRAGGEETQYF. This chain uses TRBV5-1 with TRBJ2-5; 10 bases agree with TRBD2. Germline CDR1 is SGHRS and CDR2 is YFSETQ. The CDR3 is 16 residues long. With 0 bases clipped from V and 5 bases from J, the junction kept 7 bases outside the gene matches.

A single count supports this clone. The chain employs TRBV7-9 and TRBJ2-7; a weak D match, TRBD1 (6 bases). The CDR3 is 13 residues long. The germline V gene encodes CDR1 SEHNR and CDR2 FQNEAQ (reference sequence). With 0 bases removed from V and 12 bases from J, the gap between germline ends came to 15 bases. The chain's CDR3 is CASSLAGAPEAYF. CDR3 nucleotides: TGTGCCAGCAGCTTAGCGGGGGCCCCCGAGGCGTACTTC.

The chain combines TRBV2 with TRBJ1-2, with 7 bases fitting TRBD1. This CDR3 comprises 14 residues. CDR1 is SNHLY and CDR2 is FYNNEI in the germline V gene. The ends lost 3 bases at V and 2 bases at J; junction bases unmatched: 3. The DNA of the CDR3 is TGTGCCAGCAGTGAGGACAGGAGGAACTATGGCTACACCTTC. Its protein is CASSEDRRNYGYTF.

This rearrangement joins TRBV5-1 to TRBJ1-4, with a possible D match to TRBD1 (5 bases). This CDR3 comprises 12 residues. In germline, CDR1 is SGHRS, CDR2 YFSETQ. V lost 4 bases, J lost 4 bases, and 5 bases lay in between. Written as DNA, the CDR3 is TGCGCCAGCAGCAGGGGTAATGAAAAACTGTTTTTT. This encodes CASSRGNEKLFF.

This chain links TRBV15 with TRBJ2-7; 8 bases fit TRBD1. This CDR3 is 14 amino acids long. With V trimmed by 5 bases and J by 3 bases, 6 bases remained unmatched. Germline CDR1 and CDR2: LNHNV and YYDKDF (reference sequence). For the CDR3, the DNA is TGTGCCACCAGCCGACAGGGGTTAGACTACGAGCAGTACTTC. Its protein is CATSRQGLDYEQYF.

The chain employs TRBV2 and TRBJ2-7, with D possibly TRBD2 on 6 matching bases. The germline V gene encodes CDR1 SNHLY and CDR2 FYNNEI. V was trimmed by 4 bases and J by 4 bases, leaving 8 bases between them. The CDR3 is 12 amino acids. In DNA, the CDR3 is TGTGCCAGCAGTGTCAGCGGGTACGAGCAGTACTTC. Its protein product is CASSVSGYEQYF.

This chain connects TRBV5-1 to TRBJ1-5; D is ambiguous. The V end was cut by 4 bases, the J end by 7 bases, with 12 bases between. Germline CDR1 reads SGHRS; CDR2 reads YFSETQ. CDR3 length: 13 residues. CDR3 sequence: CASSSRGEQPQHF. In DNA form, the CDR3 reads TGCGCCAGCAGCAGCCGGGGAGAGCAGCCCCAGCATTTT.